The sequence of this TCR beta chain was determined in a study of molecular identifiers for immune sequencing clone quantification (dated by TCRdb to about 2018). For the study in its entirety: In a replicate experiment, RNA from 20,000 or 100,000 naive CD8 T cells was split into five aliquots, four of which were sequenced. This methods study used CD8 T cells to benchmark TCR RNA copy counting and molecular-identifier clustering-based TCR repertoire sequencing (MIDCIRS). Beyond this particular receptor, the publication reports: Without barcode sub-clustering, chimeric consensus sequences inflated TCR diversity; chimeras reached as high as 47%. Modeling estimated about 2.8 recovered TCR RNA copies per cell, compared with about ten by digital PCR, which implies approximately 30% capture efficiency. Clones above 20 RNA copies held over 97% of molecules in CMV-specific effector cells but under 1% in naive cells. Highly expanded clone sizes could be underestimated if identical TCR molecules share a barcode. The naive libraries included spiked-in Jurkat TCR RNA (around nine copies' worth), and this Jurkat TCR RNA is not part of the donor repertoire. Spiked-in Jurkat TCR RNA equal to a single cell's worth was reported to be detectable even within 1,100,000 naive CD8 T cells.

Libraries of naive CD8 T cells were built from approximately 20,000 to 1,000,000 sorted cells, with 10%, 30% or 50% of the purified RNA used. Naive CD8 T cells were FACS-sorted as CD8+CD4-CCR7+CD45RA+ on a BD FACSAria II into RLT Plus buffer. To test detection sensitivity, Jurkat RNA equal to around nine TCR copies was added to samples of about 17,000-1,100,000 naive CD8 T cells. CD8 T cells were enriched using RosetteSep CD8+ T Cell Enrichment Cocktail and Ficoll-Paque, and the enriched cells then underwent ACK red cell lysis. Library preparation used PCR. Instrument used: Illumina HiSeq 4000. Bulk TCR libraries were made following a previously described method, with the TCR primers given in Table S5. Purification of total RNA was performed with the Qiagen AllPrep DNA/RNA kit. Before analysis, reads from multiple sequencing runs of one library were combined. The published analysis was carried out like this. Reads were retained only if their TCR constant sequence matched exactly, and those retained reads were trimmed to 150 nt and grouped according to their 12-nt molecular barcodes. Reads inside each barcode group were sub-clustered using a 15% Levenshtein threshold, and a quality-weighted consensus sequence was constructed for each RNA molecule. Non-functional sequences were filtered out, along with any lower-count sequence sitting one edit away from another sequence. On the basis of fitting two negative binomial distributions, barcode sub-clusters with fewer than 20% of the maximum read count were discarded. TCRdb reprocessed the public reads (quality trimming at Q25 with fastp, clone calling with MiXCR) and kept in-frame beta chains. Every entry covers one CDR3 protein and lists the most common genes and DNA from its rows. The authors' filters were not applied to this entry. The sample includes around 480,000 distinct CDR3 sequences, with about a fifth observed a single time. The biggest ten clones account for about 0.78% of the sample.

Looking up the germline V gene (reference sequence) yields CDR1 SEHNR and CDR2 FQNEAQ. The CDR3, from cysteine to phenylalanine, totals 13 residues. Here the CDR3 DNA is all that survives: 39 bases in frame from base 1. Only one count was recorded for this clonotype. This clone's antigen is unknown. A read error may be the cause here, since a much bigger clone is one base away. In this chain, TRBV7-9 is recombined with TRBJ2-1, with no reliable assignment of the D segment. The sequenced sample consisted of naive CD8+ T cells from blood, with Jurkat cell RNA spiked in. This specimen's cell subset or site label, interpreted: FACS-sorted CD8+CD4-CCR7+CD45RA+ naive T cells. This receptor was obtained from a human donor in good health. Some libraries in this study had Jurkat cell RNA spiked in. The CDR3 reads as follows: CASSLPTSNEQSF. Here is the DNA: TGTGCCAGCAGCTTACCGACTTCCAATGAGCAGTCCTTC.